The sequence of this T cell receptor beta chain was determined in a study of T cells in Graves' hyperthyroidism and ophthalmopathy. Germline V gives CDR1 SGHVS, CDR2 FQNEAQ. V gave up 5 bases and J gave up 8 bases, with 16 bases separating them. This CDR3 has 15 amino acids. Amplified TCR beta CDR3 regions came from RNA transcripts. During a first-round RT-PCR of the TCR CDR3, the HTBI primer set was used. TCRdb analysed the multiplex PCR reads with MiXCR anew, one entry per CDR3 protein. Counted here are roughly 650,000 distinct CDR3 sequences, about a sixth occurring once; the ten biggest clones make up roughly 3.5%.

The chain links TRBV7-8 to TRBJ1-6; TRBD1 might be the D (6 bases). The material sequenced was blood. This TCR came from a woman aged 40-49 years with Graves' ophthalmopathy. The CDR3 sequence is CASSKNRVEDSPLHF. In DNA form, the CDR3 reads TGTGCCAGCAGCAAGAACAGGGTAGAGGATTCACCCCTCCACTTT. The entire variable domain, with the rest obtained from reference TRBV7-8 and TRBJ1-6, is as follows: GAGVSQSPRYKVAKRGQDVALRCDPISGHVSLFWYQQALGQGPEFLTYFQNEAQLDKSGLPSDRFFAERPEGSVSTLKIQRTQQEDSAVYLCASSKNRVEDSPLHFGNGTRLTVT.